The clone carrying this T cell receptor beta chain was seen more than once but under ten times. Its specificity is unknown. These data are taken from a study of beta chain features in type 1 diabetes. Study outcomes and limitations: Patients with Type 1 diabetes showed moderately but significantly shorter TCRB CDR3s in all four CD4+ subsets.

Every bit of the isolated RNA underwent reverse transcription, so sequencing read expressed TCRB transcripts. The protocol was immunoSEQ multiplex PCR, while the TCRdb copy is restricted to in-frame clones and leaves out a portion. The data contain over 650,000 clones, over 11% of them seen just once; the ten biggest clones take up approximately 0.042%. V shed 2 bases and J shed 3 bases, with 8 bases lying between them. The CDR3 is 13 amino acids. Germline V CDR1 and CDR2: SGHRS, YFSETQ. The V call is TRBV5-1, the J call TRBJ1-1; no clear D. Sequencing input: naive CD4+ T cells from blood. The TCR originated in a man between 18 and 35 years old with type 1 diabetes. The DNA of the CDR3 is TGCGCCAGCAGCTTTGGCGCCGACACTGAAGCTTTCTTT. It specifies CASSFGADTEAFF.